This TCR beta chain was retrieved from a study of a mutant IDH1 vaccine in newly diagnosed glioma. The overall study: Patients received eight vaccinations in weeks 1, 3, 5, 7, 11, 15, 19, 23. Beginning 4-6 weeks after radiotherapy alone, or with temozolomide cycles, vaccination took place. Study findings and constraints: Altogether, 93.3% of patients exhibited vaccine-induced immune responses.

TCRdb keeps only in-frame clones here, not all; method: immunoSEQ multiplex PCR. Among about 54,000 clones listed, over 70% were seen once. This CDR3 is built from 11 residues. Germline lookup yields CDR1 LNHDA and CDR2 SQIVND (reference sequence). V lost 6 bases and J 5 bases, leaving 8 bases between the germline ends. Indicated time point: week 23, last vaccination. Doses comprised 300 ug of mutant IDH1 20-mer peptide each, plus topical imiquimod. A word on this clone: Its antigen is undetermined.

The material sequenced was PBMCs, taken from a glioma patient whose treatment included an IDH1 peptide vaccine. The TCR sequence derives from a man in his forties with glioma. The rearrangement uses TRBV19 and TRBJ2-7, with TRBD2 as a possible D gene (5 bases). DNA for the CDR3: TGTGCCAGTAGGTCCGGGAACGAGCAGTACTTC. It translates to CASRSGNEQYF.